This T cell receptor beta chain came from a study of blood T cell repertoires in COVID-19 (dated by TCRdb to the early 2020s). The study in broad terms: Samples from collaborators originated in the United States, Italy and Spain and spanned both the acute and convalescent phases of COVID-19. The material from the prospective study consisted of cDNA or gDNA derived from T cells, B-cell-depleted T cells, or PBMCs. Subjects who had been exposed to COVID-19, were actively infected with it, or had recovered from it provided the deeply sampled blood TCRbeta repertoires that made up the dataset. The repertoires were released in a freely available public database intended as a resource for research on the immune response to SARS-CoV-2. Samples came from the ongoing ImmuneRACE study (first 160 participants) plus 1,254 subjects from 6 global collaborators. The sample metadata nearly always contained a de-identified subject ID, COVID-19 status, age in years and sex. HLA class I and class II types, where available, came from metadata supplied by the sample provider rather than from assay-based typing.

CDR1 and CDR2 were assigned from the germline V gene (reference sequence) as LGHDT and YNNKEL. Trimming takes 1 base off V and 4 bases off J; junction bases not matched to a gene: 0. The CDR3 contains 13 residues, cysteine and phenylalanine counted. Only the CDR3 part of the read is kept: 39 bases, read in frame from the first base. The immunoSEQ Assay, a bias-controlled multiplex PCR, was used to amplify TCRbeta CDR3 regions from genomic DNA. As for how the authors treated the data: Nucleated cell counts per sample were estimated from amplification of reference gene primers within the assay. Sequence reads were collapsed and filtered to measure the absolute abundance of every unique TCRbeta CDR3 rearrangement. For each sample, productive Simpson clonality was calculated as the square root of Simpson's diversity index over productive rearrangements. This is the immuneACCESS table as TCRdb keeps it, with only in-frame sequences that have V and J called. A part of the clones is gone; compared with another copy, unresolved V genes explain less than half, and the rest is unexplained. Clone size and V and J calls were adopted from that table, with D and trimming inferred from the DNA. Across this sample there are a few hundred thousand clones, with about 91% seen only once. The leading ten clones occupy approximately 1.6% of the sample.

One collaborating source in Seattle enrolled patients while the patients were actively infected and followed the patients over time throughout the course of disease. Collaborating institutions collected whole blood in K2EDTA tubes following their own protocols. For TCRbeta analysis, collaborators shipped samples as frozen whole blood, isolated PBMCs, or DNA extracted from either of those sample types. Broad study findings and their caveats: The amount of clinical and demographic metadata varied by source and participant and was provided uncurated.

Concerning this clone itself: The antigen it recognizes is unknown. No much larger clone is present one base from it, and per-base qualities are unavailable. This same CDR3 is encoded by further DNA sequences in the sample.

The sequence links TRBV3-1 (or the pseudogene TRBV3-2) to TRBJ1-2, with 7 central nucleotides matching TRBD1. The material sequenced was peripheral blood. This receptor was taken from a woman between 25 and 40 years old with COVID-19, enrolled during active disease. The CDR3 in this case is CASSQGQGYGYTF. The nucleotide sequence reads TGTGCCAGCAGCCAAGGACAGGGCTATGGCTACACCTTC.